One and the same sample provided the 9 T cell receptor beta chains below, sequenced in a study of T-cell reconstitution after alpha-beta-depleted transplantation in children. Unique molecular identifiers featured in how the TCRbeta library was prepared. One entry per CDR3 protein results from TCRdb running MiXCR on the PCR reads. The repertoire holds over 400,000 distinct CDR3 sequences, approximately 41% seen once, with under 35% in the top ten. The source material was PBMCs, sampled before TCRalphabeta/CD19-depleted stem cell transplant. The origin of the receptors is a girl aged 2 to 9 with aplastic anemia, due to receive a stem cell transplant.

The V call is TRBV12-3 or TRBV12-4, the J call TRBJ1-5; no clear D gene. V was pared by 1 base and J by 7 bases, with 5 bases between. The CDR3 consists of 12 residues. The CDR3 spells CASSLERQPQHF. The CDR3 nucleotides are TGTGCCAGCAGTTTAGAAAGACAGCCCCAGCATTTT.

V gene TRBV6-2 or TRBV6-3 combines with J gene TRBJ2-3, with 9 bases fitting TRBD2. This CDR3 contains 14 residues. The V and J ends lost 3 bases and 5 bases, in that order; junction bases with no gene match: 3. Germline values: CDR1 MNHEY, CDR2 SVGEGT. CDR3 DNA: TGTGCCAGCAGTTATCTGCGGGGGGGAGATACGCAGTATTTT. Its protein product is CASSYLRGGDTQYF.

This clonotype was recorded many times. The chain joins TRBV12-3 or TRBV12-4 to TRBJ2-3; 8 positions match TRBD1. Trimming cost V 8 bases and J 0 bases; bases outside gene matches: 4. CDR3 length equals 14 residues. DNA for the CDR3: TGTGCCAGCGGCGACAGGGGTAGCACAGATACGCAGTATTTT. Translating gives CASGDRGSTDTQYF.

This clonotype occurred many times. The chain joins TRBV2 to TRBJ1-1; 10 bases map to TRBD1. This CDR3 has 18 amino acids. The V gene end was trimmed by 6 bases and the J gene end by 0 bases; junction bases not matched to a gene: 13. The germline gives CDR1 SNHLY, CDR2 FYNNEI. The DNA of the CDR3 is TGTGCCAGCAGAGGAAACCGGGACAGGGGTAGCGTGAACACTGAAGCTTTCTTT. Protein: CASRGNRDRGSVNTEAFF.

The chain employs TRBV28 and TRBJ2-7; no clear D gene. Trimming shortened V by 1 base and J by 3 bases, and 13 bases separated the two germline ends. This CDR3 has 15 residues. Germline V CDR1 and CDR2: MDHEN, SYDVKM. This chain's CDR3 is CASSLYAANGYEQYF. CDR3 bases: TGTGCCAGCAGTTTATATGCGGCTAACGGCTACGAGCAGTACTTC.

This clonotype occurred many times. The chain carries TRBV10-2 and TRBJ2-5; 9 bases agree with TRBD1. The length of the CDR3 is 15 residues. Germline lookup yields CDR1 WSHSY and CDR2 SAAADI. V dropped 4 bases and J dropped 4; count of bases not matched to a gene: 7. The chain's CDR3 is CASSGKQGAVETQYF. In DNA form, the CDR3 reads TGCGCCAGCAGTGGTAAACAGGGGGCGGTAGAGACCCAGTACTTC.

J is TRBJ2-7 and V is TRBV20-1; 8 nucleotides match TRBD1. Germline-derived CDR1 and CDR2 are DFQATT and SNEGSKA (reference sequence). J lost 3 bases, V lost 4 bases, and 8 bases had no gene match. CDR3 length equals 14 residues. CDR3 nucleotides: TGCAGTGCTACCGGACAGGGAGAAAACTACGAGCAGTACTTC. Protein: CSATGQGENYEQYF.

There are many counts of this clonotype. The V and J genes are TRBV20-1 and TRBJ1-3, with TRBD1 matching 8 bases. Trimming cost V 3 bases and J 6 bases; bases outside gene matches: 4. The length of the CDR3 is 13 residues. Germline V CDR1 and CDR2: DFQATT, SNEGSKA (reference sequence). DNA of the CDR3: TGCAGTGCTAGTCAGGGGGCCGTAAACACCATATATTTT. It yields the protein CSASQGAVNTIYF.

The CDR3 here is CSAQAGNTEAFF. In DNA, the CDR3 is TGCAGCGCTCAAGCAGGGAACACTGAAGCTTTCTTT. V and J are TRBV29-1 and TRBJ1-1; no definite D call. The CDR3 loop spans 12 amino acids. The V and J ends lost 7 bases and 1 base respectively, with 10 bases between them. Germline-derived CDR1 and CDR2 are SQVTM and ANQGSEA.